This T cell receptor (beta chain) was documented in a study of blood T cell repertoires in COVID-19. About the study: Acute and convalescent COVID-19 specimens originated in the United States, Italy and Spain. T cells, B-cell-depleted T cells, or PBMCs provided the cDNA or gDNA that served as material.

In the source study's methods: Reference gene primer amplification yielded estimated nucleated cell counts. Here immunoSEQ multiplex PCR was the method, and the copy in TCRdb shows in-frame clones only, minus some. The DNA was the basis for D and trimming; V, J and clone size are from that table. This sample has 150,000 to 200,000 clones; about 91% occur once, and the top ten carry approximately 4%. Germline V CDR1 and CDR2: MDHEN, SYDVKM. This CDR3 spans 12 amino acids. V gave up 9 bases and J gave up 5 bases, with 10 bases separating them. Sequencing input: peripheral blood. The rearrangement links TRBV28 to TRBJ1-4, with D possibly matching TRBD1 (6 bases). This receptor was obtained from a woman in her 30s with acute or convalescent COVID-19. In nucleotides, the CDR3 is TGTGCCAGTACTCAGGGGAATGAAAAACTGTTTTTT. This translates into CASTQGNEKLFF.